This T cell receptor beta chain appears in the sequencing data of a study of TIL therapy for anti-PD-1-resistant metastatic lung cancer. Study background: Patients had a median age of 54 years (range roughly 38-85).

This sample's time point: pre-treatment sample, taken before nivolumab and TIL therapy. Tumor tissue came from excised metastases, mostly pleural nodules or supraclavicular lymph nodes. Note on this clone: Its antigen remains unidentified.

The immunoSEQ assay was v3. Libraries were sequenced to 1.5 million to 2 million read pairs (survey) or roughly 4.5-6 million (deep). The method was immunoSEQ multiplex PCR; TCRdb's version includes in-frame clones alone and lacks a portion of them. The data hold roughly 9,800 clones, with 55% to 60% observed a single time. Notes on the study in general: Compared with baseline intratumoral T cells, expanded TIL cultures were more clonal and less diverse (roughly 6.5% vs 31%).

Here the sequenced sample was tumor tissue, taken at baseline. The sequence came from a person aged 25 to 79 with non-small cell lung cancer.

The CDR3 nucleotides are TGCGCCAGCAGCCATGGCCGGGACAGGGCGTTCATTGAGCAGTTCTTC. It yields the protein CASSHGRDRAFIEQFF. This sequence joins TRBV4-1 and TRBJ2-1, with 9 bases lining up with TRBD1. Germline loops: CDR1 MGHRA, CDR2 YSYEKL. The CDR3 spans 16 residues. Trimming took 3 bases from V and 9 from J; bases not matched to a gene: 12.